Below, 15 T cell receptor beta chains from the same sample are listed, as sequenced in a study of blood T cells in healthy people across ages. Primed by a sample-barcoded 5' primer and a J-beta primer mix, a second PCR proceeded for about 7 to 11 cycles. Each CDR3 protein is one row after TCRdb ran MiXCR on the 5' RACE reads. The profile shows roughly 1.7 million distinct CDR3 sequences, approximately 32% of them singletons. Material for sequencing was blood. These receptors all stem from a woman aged 30 to 39 in good health.

The J gene is TRBJ1-1, the V gene TRBV7-9; TRBD1 matches 8 bases. The V gene's germline CDR1 is SEHNR and CDR2 FQNEAQ (reference sequence). The CDR3 length is 16 residues. The ends lost 4 bases at V and 0 bases at J; junction bases unmatched: 7. The CDR3 coding sequence is TGTGCCAGCAGCTCCACAGGGGGGGGCATGAACACTGAAGCTTTCTTT. As protein: CASSSTGGGMNTEAFF.

This clonotype was observed a few times. The V and J genes are TRBV7-2 and TRBJ2-2; possibly TRBD1 for D (6 bases). CDR1 and CDR2 (germline): SGHTA, FQGNSA. The ends were cut back, 5 bases at V and 5 bases at J, with 15 bases in the middle. CDR3 length: 15 amino acids. CDR3 nucleotide sequence: TGTGCCAGCAGCATTACAGGGTCCGGGACCGGGGAGCTGTTTTTT. It codes for CASSITGSGTGELFF. Together with reference TRBV7-2 and TRBJ2-2, the CDR3 gives the full variable domain: GAGVSQSPSNKVTEKGKDVELRCDPISGHTALYWYRQSLGQGLEFLIYFQGNSAPDKSGLPSDRFSAERTGGSVSTLTIQRTQQEDSAVYLCASSITGSGTGELFFGEGSRLTVL.

This clonotype came up a few times. This chain connects TRBV27 to TRBJ1-4, with 9 positions matching TRBD1. CDR1 is MNHEY and CDR2 is SMNVEV in the germline V gene (reference sequence). The length of the CDR3 is 15 residues. With V trimmed by 4 bases and J by 14 bases, 14 bases remained unmatched. The chain's CDR3 is CASSSPGQGIIRLFF. As DNA, the CDR3 is TGTGCCAGCAGTTCCCCGGGACAGGGCATTATTAGGCTGTTTTTT.

This clonotype was observed many times. CDR3 sequence: CASSQDPVTDTQYF. In DNA, the CDR3 is TGCGCCAGCAGCCAAGATCCAGTCACAGATACGCAGTATTTT. The chain is built from TRBV4-1 and TRBJ2-3; the D is unclear. The CDR3 contains 14 residues. Germline loops: CDR1 MGHRA, CDR2 YSYEKL. Trimming cost V 0 bases and J 2 bases, with 6 bases left between them.

This rearrangement joins TRBV13 to TRBJ2-5, with 10 nucleotides matching TRBD1. The V segment lost 0 bases and the J segment 1 base; nucleotides outside the gene matches: 5. CDR1 and CDR2 from the germline V gene are PRHDT and FYEKMQ (reference sequence). The CDR3 covers 17 residues. CDR3 bases: TGTGCCAGCAGCTTAGGAGACAGGGGGCCGGTCCAAGAGACCCAGTACTTC. Protein: CASSLGDRGPVQETQYF.

On this clonotype itself: The junction shows a germline mismatch at one end, possibly a read error. J is TRBJ2-4 and V is TRBV7-9; D not certain. The J call may be incorrect, as the DNA end agrees better with TRBJ2-7. The CDR3 covers 14 residues. Germline V gene lookup returns CDR1 SEHNR and CDR2 FQNEAQ (reference sequence). In DNA, the CDR3 is TGTTCCAGCAGCTCCCTCGAATTGACCTACGAGCAGTACTTC. It codes for CSSSSLELTYEQYF.

The genes are TRBV5-1 and TRBJ2-5; the match to TRBD2 covers 8 bases. The V and J ends lost 4 bases and 5 bases, in that order; junction bases with no gene match: 10. Germline V gene data show CDR1 as SGHRS and CDR2 as YFSETQ. The CDR3 has 15 residues. CDR3 in DNA: TGCGCCAGCAGCAGACAACGGGGGGGCCTTGAGACCCAGTACTTC. Encoded protein: CASSRQRGGLETQYF.

The V call is TRBV5-1, the J call TRBJ2-7; 7 bases map to TRBD2. Germline V CDR1 and CDR2: SGHRS, YFSETQ. The CDR3 contains 15 residues. V dropped 4 bases and J dropped 3; count of bases not matched to a gene: 10. CDR3 sequence reads: CASSGGEWDRYEQYF. CDR3 DNA sequence: TGCGCCAGCAGCGGGGGGGAGTGGGATCGCTACGAGCAGTACTTC.

This clonotype was detected ten times or more. The rearrangement uses TRBV11-2 and TRBJ2-3, with 10 bases that match TRBD2. This CDR3 contains 14 residues. The V segment lost 7 bases and the J segment 4 bases; nucleotides outside the gene matches: 5. Germline assignment: CDR1 SGHAT and CDR2 FQNNGV. The CDR3 reads CASIGLAAPDTQYF. Written as DNA, the CDR3 is TGTGCCAGCATCGGACTAGCGGCCCCAGATACGCAGTATTTT.

This clonotype turned up a few times. The genes are TRBV9 and TRBJ2-5; 7 bases map to TRBD1. CDR1 and CDR2 (germline): SGDLS, YYNGEE. The CDR3 is 15 amino acids. Trimming took 3 bases from V and 0 from J; bases not matched to a gene: 5. The CDR3 spells CASSGTTGYQETQYF. CDR3 nucleotide sequence: TGTGCCAGCAGCGGAACGACAGGGTACCAAGAGACCCAGTACTTC.

The chain recombines TRBV15 with TRBJ1-1, with no clear D. In germline, CDR1 is LNHNV, CDR2 YYDKDF (reference sequence). Trimming left V 0 bases short and J 4 bases short, with 12 bases between. There are 15 residues in the CDR3. The CDR3, as DNA: TGTGCCACCAGCAGAGAAGGGAGGATGGTCACTGAAGCTTTCTTT. Residues: CATSREGRMVTEAFF.

The genes are TRBV6-1 and TRBJ2-1; D is unresolved. The CDR3 extends over 16 amino acids. Trimming took off 8 bases at V and 0 bases at J, with 17 bases between the two ends. Germline loops: CDR1 MNHNS, CDR2 SASEGT. As DNA, the CDR3 is TGTGCCAGCGAACTGACGGCCCGTAGCTCCTACAATGAGCAGTTCTTC. Protein: CASELTARSSYNEQFF.

Regarding this clonotype: The germline gene is not matched at one end of the junction; a read error may be the cause. The chain employs TRBV5-1 and TRBJ1-1; 7 positions match TRBD1. The CDR3 extends over 13 amino acids. Germline V lookup: CDR1 SGHRS, CDR2 YFSETQ. The CDR3 loop reads CANSWTGNTEAFF. CDR3 nucleotides: TGCGCCAACAGCTGGACAGGAAACACTGAAGCTTTCTTT.

There are a few counts of this clonotype. The chain joins TRBV11-2 to TRBJ2-1; TRBD2 might be the D (6 bases). Between the trimmed V and J ends, which lost 0 bases and 8 bases, there was a span of 20 bases. Germline values: CDR1 SGHAT, CDR2 FQNNGV. The length of the CDR3 is 17 residues. In DNA, the CDR3 is TGTGCCAGCAGCTTAGATCACCCTGGGATAGCGGAGGATGAGCAGTTCTTC. Translating gives CASSLDHPGIAEDEQFF. The variable domain in full, completed from reference TRBV11-2 and TRBJ2-1, reads EAGVAQSPRYKIIEKRQSVAFWCNPISGHATLYWYQQILGQGPKLLIQFQNNGVVDDSQLPKDRFSAERLKGVDSTLKIQPAKLEDSAVYLCASSLDHPGIAEDEQFFGPGTRLTVL.

This clonotype was detected only a few times. The V gene is TRBV20-1, the J gene TRBJ2-4; 12 bases map to TRBD1. CDR1 and CDR2 from the germline V gene are DFQATT and SNEGSKA (reference sequence). The CDR3 runs to 14 residues. J lost 3 bases, V lost 7 bases, and 4 bases had no gene match. This CDR3 reads CSVGTGGDKNIQYF. CDR3 nucleotides: TGCAGTGTTGGGACAGGGGGCGACAAAAACATTCAGTACTTC.